A single sample gave rise to the 16 T cell receptor beta chains below, sequenced in a study of T cells after yellow fever vaccination. Each CDR3 protein is one row after TCRdb ran MiXCR on the 5' RACE reads. The sample has more than 10,000 distinct CDR3 sequences; 4% to 6% are singletons. Sequenced here: PBMCs, either bulk or a sorted T-cell subset (CD4+, CD8+, memory, or dextramer-sorted; not recorded which), sampled 45 days after the yellow fever booster vaccination. The receptor source for this set is a man aged 25-45 years who received the YFV17D yellow fever vaccine.

This clonotype was detected many times. This chain connects TRBV23-1 to TRBJ2-1, with 7 bases matching TRBD2. TRBV23-1 is given ORF status, its function remaining uncertain. This CDR3 has 17 residues. Trimming removed 2 bases from V and 4 bases from J; junction bases left unmatched: 11. The CDR3 nucleotides are TGCGCCAGCAGTCAAGGAGGCCCAGCGGGAATATACAATGAGCAGTTCTTC. Amino acid sequence: CASSQGGPAGIYNEQFF.

This clonotype appeared many times. The rearrangement joins TRBV20-1 to TRBJ2-7, with D perhaps TRBD2 (6 bases). V was pared by 5 bases and J by 2 bases, with 19 bases between. CDR1 and CDR2 from the germline V gene are DFQATT and SNEGSKA (reference sequence). The CDR3 is 15 residues long. This CDR3 reads CSADPPSGRTYEQYF. The CDR3 DNA reads as TGCAGTGCTGATCCCCCATCCGGGAGAACCTACGAGCAGTACTTC.

This clonotype was observed at least ten times. J is TRBJ2-1 and V is TRBV5-1, with D tentatively TRBD2 (6 bases). Germline CDR1 is SGHRS and CDR2 is YFSETQ. V shed 0 bases and J shed 6 bases, with 16 bases lying between them. The CDR3 runs to 16 residues. The CDR3 reads CASSLARDSIGNEQFF. In nucleotides, the CDR3 is TGCGCCAGCAGCTTGGCTAGGGACTCCATAGGCAATGAGCAGTTCTTC.

In its sample, this clonotype was seen many times. V and J are TRBV6-1 and TRBJ2-1, with 9 positions matching TRBD2. The V gene end was trimmed by 6 bases and the J gene end by 7 bases; junction bases not matched to a gene: 16. Germline V CDR1 and CDR2: MNHNS, SASEGT. This CDR3 contains 17 residues. CDR3 sequence reads: CASRKTSQREVRNEQFF. DNA for the CDR3: TGTGCCAGCAGGAAAACTAGCCAGCGGGAGGTCAGGAATGAGCAGTTCTTC.

This clonotype has at least ten counts. The chain employs TRBV6-6 and TRBJ1-5; D might be TRBD1 (5 bases). CDR3 length: 11 amino acids. Germline V CDR1 and CDR2: MNHNY, SVGAGI (reference sequence). V shed 6 bases and J shed 11 bases, with 11 bases lying between them. CDR3 region: CASRGKGTQHF. The CDR3 nucleotides are TGTGCCAGCAGGGGGAAGGGGACCCAGCATTTT.

The chain has TRBV6-2 or TRBV6-3 and TRBJ2-3, with D hard to call. This CDR3 has 14 residues. Germline CDR1 reads MNHEY; CDR2 reads SVGEGT. Trimming stripped 2 bases from V and 0 bases from J, with 6 bases between. The CDR3 sequence: CASSYLTSTDTQYF. CDR3 DNA sequence: TGTGCCAGCAGTTACCTTACGAGCACAGATACGCAGTATTTT.

This clonotype was detected ten times or more. This chain joins TRBV12-3 or TRBV12-4 and TRBJ2-3; D unresolved. Trimming removed 5 bases at V and 7 bases at J, with 10 bases between. This CDR3 region has 12 residues. Here the CDR3 reads CASSQVVYTQYF. The CDR3 nucleotides read TGTGCCAGCAGTCAAGTCGTGTATACGCAGTATTTT.

At least ten counts were recorded for this clonotype. The chain joins TRBV18 to TRBJ2-7; weak D call: TRBD2 (6 bases). Germline CDR1 reads KGHSH; CDR2 reads LQKENI. V lost 0 bases to trimming and J lost 4 bases, with 13 bases between them. The CDR3 is 15 amino acids. CDR3 bases: TGTGCCAGCTCACCACCCGGGTCACTAGCTTACGAGCAGTACTTC. Translating it yields CASSPPGSLAYEQYF.

This clonotype was counted at least ten times. This sequence joins TRBV30 and TRBJ1-5, with TRBD1 identical over 8 bases. The CDR3 runs to 22 residues. V gave up 1 base and J gave up 6 bases; unmatched junction bases: 29. Germline CDR1 and CDR2: GTSNPN and SVGIG (reference sequence). The chain's CDR3 is CAWSEYPRVGQDRSGRGQPQHF. As DNA, the CDR3 is TGTGCCTGGAGTGAGTACCCCAGGGTGGGACAGGACCGAAGTGGCCGAGGTCAGCCCCAGCATTTT.

This clonotype came up many times. The rearrangement links TRBV11-2 to TRBJ2-1, with TRBD2 matching over 7 bases. The V gene end was trimmed by 5 bases and the J gene end by 3 bases; junction bases not matched to a gene: 10. The germline gives CDR1 SGHAT, CDR2 FQNNGV. CDR3 length equals 16 residues. CDR3 amino acids: CASSLAVLLNYNEQFF. The CDR3 DNA reads TGTGCCAGCAGCCTAGCGGTTCTTTTGAACTACAATGAGCAGTTCTTC. The entire variable domain, with the rest obtained from reference TRBV11-2 and TRBJ2-1, is as follows: EAGVAQSPRYKIIEKRQSVAFWCNPISGHATLYWYQQILGQGPKLLIQFQNNGVVDDSQLPKDRFSAERLKGVDSTLKIQPAKLEDSAVYLCASSLAVLLNYNEQFFGPGTRLTVL.

This clonotype was recorded at least ten times. The chain uses TRBV7-9 and TRBJ2-1; D not resolved. Trimming removed 4 bases from V and 0 bases from J, with 10 bases in between. The CDR3 has 15 amino acids. Germline CDR1 and CDR2: SEHNR and FQNEAQ (reference sequence). The CDR3 DNA reads as TGTGCCAGCAGCTGGCCGGTTAGCTCCTACAATGAGCAGTTCTTC. Amino acid sequence: CASSWPVSSYNEQFF.

This clonotype showed up many times. The CDR3 loop reads CASSYSWGQPGELFF. The CDR3 nucleotides read TGTGCCAGCAGTTACTCCTGGGGGCAGCCAGGGGAGCTGTTTTTT. The V call is TRBV6-5, the J call TRBJ2-2; D might be TRBD1 (6 bases). CDR3 length: 15 residues. The V end was cut by 0 bases, the J end by 8 bases, with 13 bases between. Looked up from germline, CDR1 is MNHEY and CDR2 is SVGAGI.

About this clonotype itself: A much larger clone differs from this one at a single base, so this may be a read error. The J gene is TRBJ2-5, the V gene TRBV5-1; TRBD2 is a possible D gene (5 bases). Germline CDR1 reads SGHRS; CDR2 reads YFSETQ. The CDR3 has 14 residues. V lost 1 base and J 6 bases, leaving 13 bases between the germline ends. The CDR3 spells CASSLRPSSQTQYF. The CDR3 DNA follows: TGCGCCAGCAGCTTGCGTCCTAGCAGTCAGACCCAGTACTTC. Together with reference TRBV5-1 and TRBJ2-5, the CDR3 gives the full variable domain: KAGVTQTPRYLIKTRGQQVTLSCSPISGHRSVSWYQQTPGQGLQFLFEYFSETQRNKGNFPGRFSGRQFSNSRSEMNVSTLELGDSALYLCASSLRPSSQTQYFGPGTRLLVL.

By sample share, this clonotype is medium-sized (0.01 to 0.1%). The V gene is TRBV29-1, the J gene TRBJ2-1; no clear D. V was cut by 4 bases and J by 0 bases, with 19 bases left in between. Germline CDR1 is SQVTM and CDR2 is ANQGSEA. The CDR3 totals 17 residues. DNA for the CDR3: TGCAGCGTTGGTTGGTCGTCAGGACGCGGCTCCTACAATGAGCAGTTCTTC. Its protein is CSVGWSSGRGSYNEQFF.

This clonotype showed up many times. The rearrangement joins TRBV10-3 to TRBJ2-1, with D possibly matching TRBD1 (6 bases). The length of the CDR3 is 13 residues. Germline loops: CDR1 ENHRY, CDR2 SYGVKD. Trimming pared 9 bases from V and 5 bases from J, leaving 14 bases between. The CDR3 coding sequence is TGTGCCATGGGGATATCAGGGGACAATGAGCAGTTCTTC. Amino acid sequence: CAMGISGDNEQFF.

This clonotype was detected ten times or more. This chain uses TRBV20-1 with TRBJ2-1; no firm D call. Germline CDR1 is DFQATT and CDR2 is SNEGSKA (reference sequence). Trimming took off 5 bases at V and 4 bases at J, with 9 bases between the two ends. The CDR3 is 12 amino acids. The CDR3, as DNA: TGCAGTGCTTGGACGGATTACAATGAGCAGTTCTTC. Translating it yields CSAWTDYNEQFF.